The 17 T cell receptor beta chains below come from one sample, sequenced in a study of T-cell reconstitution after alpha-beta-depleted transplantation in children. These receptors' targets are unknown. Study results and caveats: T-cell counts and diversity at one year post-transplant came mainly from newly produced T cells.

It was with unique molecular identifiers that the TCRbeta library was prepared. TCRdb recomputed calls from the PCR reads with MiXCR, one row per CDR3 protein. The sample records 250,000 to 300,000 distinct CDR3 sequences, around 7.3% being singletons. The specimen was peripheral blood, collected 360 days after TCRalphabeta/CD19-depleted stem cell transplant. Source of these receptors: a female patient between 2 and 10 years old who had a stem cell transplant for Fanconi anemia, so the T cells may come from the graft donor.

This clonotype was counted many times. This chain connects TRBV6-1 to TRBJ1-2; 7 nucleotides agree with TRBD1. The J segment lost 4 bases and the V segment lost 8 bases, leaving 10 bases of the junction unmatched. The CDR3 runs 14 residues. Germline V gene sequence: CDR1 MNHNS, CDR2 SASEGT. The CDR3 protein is CASAASDRVYGYTF. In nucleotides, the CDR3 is TGTGCCAGCGCAGCGTCCGACAGGGTCTATGGCTACACCTTC.

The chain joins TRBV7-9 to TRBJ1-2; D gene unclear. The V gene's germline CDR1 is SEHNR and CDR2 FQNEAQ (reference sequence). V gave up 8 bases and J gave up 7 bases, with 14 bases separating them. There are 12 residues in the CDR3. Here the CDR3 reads CASLGLSGGYTF. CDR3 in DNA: TGTGCCAGCCTTGGTCTATCGGGTGGCTACACCTTC.

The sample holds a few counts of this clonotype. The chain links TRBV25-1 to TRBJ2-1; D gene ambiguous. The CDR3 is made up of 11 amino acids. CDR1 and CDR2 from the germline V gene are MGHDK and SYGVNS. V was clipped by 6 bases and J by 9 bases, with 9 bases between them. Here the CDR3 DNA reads TGTGCCAGCAGAGAAAAGGGTGAGCAGTTCTTC. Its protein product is CASREKGEQFF.

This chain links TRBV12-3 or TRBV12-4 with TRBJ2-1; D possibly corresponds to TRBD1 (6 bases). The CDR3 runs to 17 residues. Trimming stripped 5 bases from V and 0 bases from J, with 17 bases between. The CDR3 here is CASSLGQTSSSYNEQFF. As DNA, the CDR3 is TGTGCCAGCAGTCTAGGACAGACTTCGAGCTCCTACAATGAGCAGTTCTTC.

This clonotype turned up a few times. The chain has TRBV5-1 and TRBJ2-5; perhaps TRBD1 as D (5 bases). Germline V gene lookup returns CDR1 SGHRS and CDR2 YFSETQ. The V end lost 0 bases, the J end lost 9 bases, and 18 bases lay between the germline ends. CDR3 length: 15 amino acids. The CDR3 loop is CASSLGTTVSIAQYF. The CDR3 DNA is TGCGCCAGCAGCTTGGGGACAACCGTAAGCATAGCCCAGTACTTC.

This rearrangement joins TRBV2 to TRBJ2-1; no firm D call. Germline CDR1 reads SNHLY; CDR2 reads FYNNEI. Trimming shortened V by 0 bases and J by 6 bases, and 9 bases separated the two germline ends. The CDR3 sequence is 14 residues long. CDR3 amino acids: CASSEASGVNEQFF. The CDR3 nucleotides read TGTGCCAGCAGTGAAGCCAGTGGTGTCAATGAGCAGTTCTTC.

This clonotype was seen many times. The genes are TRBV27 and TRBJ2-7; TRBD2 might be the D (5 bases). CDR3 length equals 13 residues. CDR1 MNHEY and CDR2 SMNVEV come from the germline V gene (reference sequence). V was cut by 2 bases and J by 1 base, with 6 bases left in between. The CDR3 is CASSLRGSYEQYF. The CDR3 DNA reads TGTGCCAGCAGTTTACGGGGATCCTACGAGCAGTACTTC.

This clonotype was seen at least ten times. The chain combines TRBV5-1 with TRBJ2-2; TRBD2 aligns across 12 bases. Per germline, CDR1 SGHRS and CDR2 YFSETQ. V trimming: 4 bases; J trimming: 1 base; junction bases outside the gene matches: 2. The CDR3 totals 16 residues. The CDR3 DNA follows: TGCGCCAGCAGCCCGGGACTAGCGGGGAACACCGGGGAGCTGTTTTTT. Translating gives CASSPGLAGNTGELFF.

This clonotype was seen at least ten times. The CDR3 protein is CSAKDYPLGSYNEQFF. Written as DNA, the CDR3 is TGCAGTGCCAAGGACTACCCACTGGGCTCCTACAATGAGCAGTTCTTC. The chain recombines TRBV20-1 with TRBJ2-1; D might be TRBD2 (6 bases). V lost 6 bases and J 0 bases, leaving 18 bases between the germline ends. Per the germline V gene, CDR1 is DFQATT and CDR2 is SNEGSKA (reference sequence). CDR3 length: 16 amino acids.

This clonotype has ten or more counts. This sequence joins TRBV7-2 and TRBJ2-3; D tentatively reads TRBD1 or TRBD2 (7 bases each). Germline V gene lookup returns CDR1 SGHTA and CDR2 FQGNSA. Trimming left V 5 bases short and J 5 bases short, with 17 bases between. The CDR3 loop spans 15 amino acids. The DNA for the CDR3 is TGTGCCAGCAGCCAGGGGAGGGGGCGGATAGATACGCAGTATTTT. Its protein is CASSQGRGRIDTQYF.

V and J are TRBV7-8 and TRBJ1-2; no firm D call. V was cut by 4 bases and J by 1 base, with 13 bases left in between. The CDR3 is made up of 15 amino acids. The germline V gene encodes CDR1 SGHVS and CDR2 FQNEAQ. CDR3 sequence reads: CASSSLEQLNYGYTF. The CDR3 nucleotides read TGTGCCAGCAGCTCCCTGGAACAGCTTAACTATGGCTACACCTTC.

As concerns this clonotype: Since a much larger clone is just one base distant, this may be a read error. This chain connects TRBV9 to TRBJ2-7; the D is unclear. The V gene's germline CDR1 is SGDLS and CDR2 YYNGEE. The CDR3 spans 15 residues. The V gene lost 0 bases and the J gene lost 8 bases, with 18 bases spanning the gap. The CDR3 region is CASSVAGDPTYKQYF. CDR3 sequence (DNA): TGTGCCAGCAGCGTAGCTGGAGACCCGACGTACAAGCAGTACTTC.

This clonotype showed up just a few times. Written as DNA, the CDR3 is TGTGCCAGCAGATCCCCGGGGCAGGGAAGGAATACCGGGGAGCTGTTTTTT. It is translated as CASRSPGQGRNTGELFF. The V call is TRBV12-3 or TRBV12-4, the J call TRBJ2-2, with D tentatively TRBD1 or TRBD2 (5 bases each). The germline V and J ends were trimmed by 6 bases and 5 bases, with 22 bases remaining between them. The CDR3 runs to 17 residues.

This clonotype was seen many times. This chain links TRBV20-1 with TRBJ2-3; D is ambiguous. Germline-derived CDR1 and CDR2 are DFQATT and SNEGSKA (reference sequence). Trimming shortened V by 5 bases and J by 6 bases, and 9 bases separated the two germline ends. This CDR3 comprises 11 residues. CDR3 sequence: CSADPRDTQYF. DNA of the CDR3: TGCAGTGCTGACCCGAGGGATACGCAGTATTTT.

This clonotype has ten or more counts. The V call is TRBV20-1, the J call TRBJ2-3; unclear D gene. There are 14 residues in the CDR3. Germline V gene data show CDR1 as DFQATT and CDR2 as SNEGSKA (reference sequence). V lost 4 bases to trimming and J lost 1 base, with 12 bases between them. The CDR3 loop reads CSANPATGTDTQYF. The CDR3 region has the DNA TGCAGTGCTAACCCCGCGACTGGCACAGATACGCAGTATTTT.

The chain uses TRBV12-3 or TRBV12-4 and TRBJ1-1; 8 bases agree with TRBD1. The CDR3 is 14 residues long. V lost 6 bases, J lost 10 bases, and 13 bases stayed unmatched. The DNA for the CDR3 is TGTGCCAGCAGCGGACAGGGTTTGAAAGTTCGAGCTTTCTTT. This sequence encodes CASSGQGLKVRAFF.

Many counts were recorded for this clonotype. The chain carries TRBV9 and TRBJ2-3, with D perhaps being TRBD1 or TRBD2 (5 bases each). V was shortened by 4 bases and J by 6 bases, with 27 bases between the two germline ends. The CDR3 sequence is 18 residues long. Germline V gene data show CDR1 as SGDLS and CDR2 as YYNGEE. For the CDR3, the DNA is TGTGCCAGCAGCTTGTTGCCCTCGGGACGTGTTTACGCGGATACGCAGTATTTT. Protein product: CASSLLPSGRVYADTQYF.